A selection of T cell receptor beta chains follows, all from one sample in a study of tumor-infiltrating lymphocytes in primary liver carcinoma. TCRdb passed the multiplex PCR reads through MiXCR, listing each CDR3 protein once. The sample carries roughly 100,000 distinct CDR3 sequences, around 83% recorded once. The sequencing sample was made of liver tumor tissue from sampling region 3. These receptors originate from a man between 40 and 49 years old with primary liver carcinoma and hepatitis B virus infection. CDR3s include the opening cysteine and the closing phenylalanine or tryptophan. D genes are given only for firm matches. Some rows have no size entry. The others give once, few or many, or a class for an expanded clone.

V: TRBV11-2; D: NA; size: NA; J: TRBJ2-6; DNA: TGTGCCACCCAGCGGCCGCACTCTGGGCCCAACGTCCTGATTTTC; CDR3: CATQRPHSGPNVLIF
V: TRBV6-1; D: NA; size: NA; J: TRBJ2-5; DNA: TGTGCCAGCAGCAGGGACTTAGGGGATACCCAGTACTTC; CDR3: CASSRDLGDTQYF
V: TRBV5-1; D: NA; size: NA; J: TRBJ1-2; DNA: TGCGCCAACAGCCCCGTGTCAGGAGGCTATGGCTACACCTTC; CDR3: CANSPVSGGYGYTF
V: TRBV4-2; D: TRBD1; size: NA; J: TRBJ1-3; DNA: TGTGCCAGTAGCCGAGAAGGCTTGACAGGGGGTCGTATTTCCTCTAGAAACACCATGTATTTT; CDR3: CASSREGLTGGRISSRNTMYF
V: TRBV29-1; D: NA; size: NA; J: TRBJ1-1; DNA: TGCAACGGGGGAGACAGCCTGAACACTGAAGCTATCTTT; CDR3: CNGGDSLNTEAIF
V: TRBV20-1; D: TRBD2; size: NA; J: TRBJ2-1; DNA: TGCAGTGGCACGCTAGCGGGAGGGTACAATGAGCAGTTCTTC; CDR3: CSGTLAGGYNEQFF
V: TRBV6-1; D: NA; size: NA; J: TRBJ2-1; DNA: TGTGCCAGCAGTACGGACAGTGGCAATGAGCAGTTCTTC; CDR3: CASSTDSGNEQFF
V: TRBV6-1; D: TRBD1; size: NA; J: TRBJ2-7; DNA: TGTGCCAGCAGCCCCGGGACAGGGTTGATCGAGCAGTATTTC; CDR3: CASSPGTGLIEQYF
V: TRBV4-1; D: NA; size: NA; J: TRBJ2-3; DNA: TGCGCCAGCAGCCAAGATTTGGGGAGTAGGTGCGGTACGCAGTATTTT; CDR3: CASSQDLGSRCGTQYF
V: TRBV6-5; D: NA; size: NA; J: TRBJ2-2; DNA: TGTGCCAGCATTTACCATGACACCGGGGAGCTGTTTTTT; CDR3: CASIYHDTGELFF
V: TRBV29-1; D: TRBD2; size: once; J: TRBJ2-7; DNA: TGCAGTGTCGCTTTGGGACTAGCGTGGTCGTACGAGCAGCACTTC; CDR3: CSVALGLAWSYEQHF
V: TRBV2; D: NA; size: few; J: TRBJ2-4; DNA: TGTGCCAGCATATTTATAGGGGAGGCAGCCAAAAACATTCAGTACTTC; CDR3: CASIFIGEAAKNIQYF
V: TRBV4-3; D: NA; size: NA; J: TRBJ1-6; DNA: TGCGCCAGCAGCCATGGTCTCCGAGGGCAGGGGTCGTCCTATAATTCACCCCTCCACTTT; CDR3: CASSHGLRGQGSSYNSPLHF
V: TRBV5-6; D: NA; size: NA; J: TRBJ2-1; DNA: TGTGCCAGCAGCTCCCTACTTAGCGGTTCAAGCTCCTATAATGAGCAGTCCTTC; CDR3: CASSSLLSGSSSYNEQSF
V: TRBV28; D: NA; size: NA; J: TRBJ1-2; DNA: TGTCCCAGCAGCCGGCGAGACGGACCTTATGGCTACACCTTC; CDR3: CPSSRRDGPYGYTF
V: TRBV29-1; D: NA; size: NA; J: TRBJ1-1; DNA: TGCAGCATGGGGGAGGGATGGGGGATGAACACTGAAGCTTTCTTT; CDR3: CSMGEGWGMNTEAFF
V: TRBV4-1; D: TRBD1; size: once; J: TRBJ2-7; DNA: TGCGCCAGTAACCTCAGGGACAGGGGGGCCTACGAGCAGTACTTC; CDR3: CASNLRDRGAYEQYF
V: TRBV6-1; D: NA; size: many; J: TRBJ2-7; DNA: TGTGCCAGCACCGGCGGGTCCTCCTACGAGCAGTACTTC; CDR3: CASTGGSSYEQYF
V: TRBV28; D: TRBD1; size: NA; J: TRBJ1-3; DNA: TGTACCAGCATCGGGACAGCTGGAAACACCATATATTTT; CDR3: CTSIGTAGNTIYF
V: TRBV12-3/TRBV12-4; D: NA; size: NA; J: TRBJ2-7; DNA: TGTGTCAGCAAAACGGGACATGGGATCTCCTACGAGCAGTACTTC; CDR3: CVSKTGHGISYEQYF
V: TRBV6-1; D: NA; size: few; J: TRBJ2-3; DNA: TGTGCCAGCAGTCTTAGCGGTTATACGCAATGTTTT; CDR3: CASSLSGYTQCF
V: TRBV5-1; D: NA; size: once; J: TRBJ2-3; DNA: TGCGCCAGCAGCTTGGACGCAGCTCTGTGCACAGATACGCAGTATTTT; CDR3: CASSLDAALCTDTQYF
V: TRBV6-2/TRBV6-3; D: NA; size: once; J: TRBJ1-5; DNA: TGTGCCAGTAGTTACTCGACGGAGGGGTGGAATAGCAATCAGCCCCAGCATTTT; CDR3: CASSYSTEGWNSNQPQHF
V: TRBV5-5; D: NA; size: NA; J: TRBJ1-1; DNA: TGTGCCAGCAGCGCTAGATCCATGAACATTGAAGTTTTCTTT; CDR3: CASSARSMNIEVFF
V: TRBV29-1; D: TRBD2; size: NA; J: TRBJ2-1; DNA: TGCAGCGTTGGACTAGCGGGAGGGTTCTGTAATGAGCAGCTCTTC; CDR3: CSVGLAGGFCNEQLF
V: TRBV29-1; D: TRBD1; size: once; J: TRBJ2-3; DNA: TGCAGCGTGACCGGGACAGAGGCGTCAGATACGCAGTATTTT; CDR3: CSVTGTEASDTQYF
V: TRBV7-9; D: TRBD2; size: few; J: TRBJ2-3; DNA: TGTGCCACCCGCCGCAGTTCGGGGGGTCTCGCAGATACGCAGTATTTT; CDR3: CATRRSSGGLADTQYF
V: TRBV6-5; D: NA; size: NA; J: TRBJ1-2; DNA: TGTGCCAGCAGCCGGCCATGGGTGGGCTATGACTACACCTTC; CDR3: CASSRPWVGYDYTF
V: TRBV14; D: TRBD1; size: NA; J: TRBJ2-1; DNA: TGTGCCAGCAGCCAACATCCGGGACAGGTGATCAATGAACAGTTCTTC; CDR3: CASSQHPGQVINEQFF
V: TRBV19; D: NA; size: NA; J: TRBJ1-2; DNA: TGTGGCAGTAGTCTGGCCCCCTTGGGGGGCTACACCTTC; CDR3: CGSSLAPLGGYTF
V: TRBV5-4; D: TRBD2; size: NA; J: TRBJ2-5; DNA: TGTGCCAGTAGCTTAGCGGGGTCCGGGGAGATCCAGTACTTC; CDR3: CASSLAGSGEIQYF
V: TRBV11-2; D: NA; size: NA; J: TRBJ2-2; DNA: TGTGCCAGTAGCACGGACTCGGACACCGGGAAGCTGTTTTTT; CDR3: CASSTDSDTGKLFF
V: TRBV7-9; D: NA; size: NA; J: TRBJ2-2; DNA: TGTGCCAGCAGCTTAGCGGACAGCATAGGGGAGCTGTTTTTT; CDR3: CASSLADSIGELFF
V: TRBV11-3; D: NA; size: NA; J: TRBJ2-1; DNA: TGTGCCAGTAATTTAGGCGTCTCGAACAATGAGCAGTTCTTC; CDR3: CASNLGVSNNEQFF
V: TRBV6-1; D: NA; size: NA; J: TRBJ2-1; DNA: TGTGCCAGCAGGTATCGACTAGTGGGAGACAATGAGCAGTTCTTC; CDR3: CASRYRLVGDNEQFF
V: TRBV6-7; D: NA; size: NA; J: TRBJ2-7; DNA: TGTCCCAGCAGTTACTTGGCGAGGGCCCCTGGGTACGAGCAGTACTTC; CDR3: CPSSYLARAPGYEQYF
V: TRBV4-3; D: NA; size: NA; J: TRBJ2-7; DNA: TGCGCCAGCAGCCAAAGTGGGAGGTCCAACGAGCAGTACTTC; CDR3: CASSQSGRSNEQYF
V: TRBV6-2/TRBV6-3; D: NA; size: NA; J: TRBJ1-5; DNA: TGTGCCAGCAGCCCATGGGGCAGGGTAAATCAACCCCGGCATTTT; CDR3: CASSPWGRVNQPRHF